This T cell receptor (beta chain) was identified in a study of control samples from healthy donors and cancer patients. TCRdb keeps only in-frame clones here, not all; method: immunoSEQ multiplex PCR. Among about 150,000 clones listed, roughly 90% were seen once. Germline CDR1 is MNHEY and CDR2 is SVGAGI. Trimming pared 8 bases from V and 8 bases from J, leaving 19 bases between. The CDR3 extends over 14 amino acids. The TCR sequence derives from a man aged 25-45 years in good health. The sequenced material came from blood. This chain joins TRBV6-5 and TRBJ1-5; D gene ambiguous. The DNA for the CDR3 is TGTGCCAGCCTCCGCCGGGCAGATAAGAAGCCCCAGCATTTT. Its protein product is CASLRRADKKPQHF.